Listed below are T cell receptor beta chains from one sample, sequenced in a study of blood T cell repertoires in COVID-19. Generated by immunoSEQ multiplex PCR, the TCRdb table keeps only in-frame clones and is missing some. The sample has about 94,000 clones, about 80% seen once; the top ten hold approximately 6.5%. Specimen: peripheral blood. Receptors were obtained from a man in his sixties with acute or convalescent COVID-19. CDR3s include the opening cysteine and the closing phenylalanine or tryptophan. A D gene is named only where the DNA matches it firmly. A row's size may be missing; if present it is once, few, many or a size class.

CDR3 | DNA | J | D | V | size
CASSSQQGRETQYF | TGTGCCAGCAGCTCCCAACAGGGGAGAGAGACCCAGTACTTC | TRBJ2-5 | TRBD1 | TRBV7-9 | .
CASSSLSGTGDGETQYF | TGTGCCAGCAGTTCCCTATCCGGGACAGGGGACGGAGAGACCCAGTACTTC | TRBJ2-5 | TRBD1 | TRBV28 | .
CASSQGRVNYGYTF | TGCGCCAGCAGCCAAGGCAGGGTTAACTATGGCTACACCTTC | TRBJ1-2 | . | TRBV4-3 | .
CASSQDTLLTDTQYF | TGCGCCAGCAGCCAAGACACCCTACTCACAGATACGCAGTATTTT | TRBJ2-3 | . | TRBV4-1 | .
CASSPTGGYGYTF | TGTGCCAGCAGCCCGACAGGGGGGTATGGCTACACCTTC | TRBJ1-2 | TRBD1 | TRBV9 | .
CATSRGQGGYGYTF | TGTGCCACCAGCAGAGGTCAGGGGGGCTATGGCTACACCTTC | TRBJ1-2 | TRBD1 | TRBV15 | .
CASSLGTGGINTEAFF | TGTGCCAGCAGCTTAGGGACAGGGGGCATCAACACTGAAGCTTTCTTT | TRBJ1-1 | TRBD1 | TRBV7-9 | .
CASSSQGDNQPQHF | TGTGCCAGCAGCTCACAGGGTGACAATCAGCCCCAGCATTTT | TRBJ1-5 | . | TRBV5-5 | .
CASSVRAGGTDTQYF | TGTGCCAGCAGCGTACGGGCGGGGGGCACAGATACGCAGTATTTT | TRBJ2-3 | TRBD2 | TRBV9 | few
CASSSDSGLNTGELFF | TGTGCCAGCAGCTCGGATTCGGGACTGAACACCGGGGAGCTGTTTTTT | TRBJ2-2 | . | TRBV7-3 | once
CASGGSITFTGELFF | TGTGCCAGCGGAGGGTCAATAACGTTCACCGGGGAGCTGTTTTTT | TRBJ2-2 | . | TRBV19 | .
CASRRGLHTEAFF | TGTGCCAGCAGAAGGGGGCTCCACACTGAAGCTTTCTTT | TRBJ1-1 | TRBD1 | TRBV7-8 | .
CAWSVQGESRTEAFF | TGTGCCTGGAGTGTACAAGGGGAATCTCGCACTGAAGCTTTCTTT | TRBJ1-1 | . | TRBV30 | once
CASSWDRDYGYTF | TGTGCCAGCAGCTGGGACAGGGACTATGGCTACACCTTC | TRBJ1-2 | TRBD1 | TRBV7-2 | .
CASSWTPQGWENIQYF | TGTGCCAGCAGCTGGACCCCACAGGGGTGGGAGAACATTCAGTACTTC | TRBJ2-4 | TRBD1 | TRBV7-2 | .
CASSLVPQGRNTGELFF | TGCGCCAGCAGCTTGGTCCCTCAGGGGCGGAACACCGGGGAGCTGTTTTTT | TRBJ2-2 | . | TRBV5-1 | .
CASSMTGSYEQYF | TGTGCCAGCAGTATGACAGGATCCTACGAGCAGTACTTC | TRBJ2-7 | . | TRBV6-5 | .
CASSQWTGSNEQFF | TGCGCCAGCAGCCAATGGACAGGTAGCAATGAGCAGTTCTTC | TRBJ2-1 | TRBD1 | TRBV5-1 | .
CASSIPRVTDTQYF | TGTGCCAGTAGTATCCCCAGGGTTACAGATACGCAGTATTTT | TRBJ2-3 | . | TRBV19 | .
CASSRSGREAFF | TGCGCCAGCAGCCGTTCCGGGAGGGAAGCTTTCTTT | TRBJ1-1 | . | TRBV4-1 | few
CASSPGGIGYTF | TGTGCCAGTAGTCCTGGGGGCATAGGCTACACCTTC | TRBJ1-2 | . | TRBV19 | .
CASSETGWRNQPQHF | TGTGCCAGCAGCGAGACAGGGTGGCGCAATCAGCCCCAGCATTTT | TRBJ1-5 | TRBD1 | TRBV2 | .
CASSLHTGVRTEAFF | TGTGCCAGCAGCTTACATACAGGGGTGAGGACTGAAGCTTTCTTT | TRBJ1-1 | TRBD1 | TRBV7-8 | .
CSLPSDYGYTF | TGCAGTCTTCCGTCAGACTATGGCTACACCTTC | TRBJ1-2 | . | TRBV20-1 | once
CSVVRTGVTGELFF | TGCAGCGTAGTAAGGACAGGGGTAACCGGGGAGCTGTTTTTT | TRBJ2-2 | TRBD1 | TRBV29-1 | .
CASSSQGYGDEQYF | TGTGCCAGCAGCTCACAGGGGTACGGCGACGAGCAGTACTTC | TRBJ2-7 | TRBD1 | TRBV11-3 | few
CASSPDRGAVETQYF | TGTGCCAGCAGCCCGGACCGGGGGGCCGTCGAGACCCAGTACTTC | TRBJ2-5 | . | TRBV14 | .
CASSPHQGTNEKLFF | TGTGCCAGCAGCCCACACCAGGGAACTAATGAAAAACTGTTTTTT | TRBJ1-4 | . | TRBV7-2 | .
CASSGTGGDQPQHF | TGTGCCAGCAGTGGAACAGGGGGCGATCAGCCCCAGCATTTT | TRBJ1-5 | TRBD1 | TRBV2 | .
CASSPAPVGRGKDYGYTF | TGTGCCAGCAGCCCCGCCCCGGTTGGCAGGGGGAAGGACTATGGCTACACCTTC | TRBJ1-2 | TRBD1 | TRBV7-2 | .
CASSSTGRNYGYTF | TGTGCCAGCAGTTCGACAGGGAGGAACTATGGCTACACCTTC | TRBJ1-2 | TRBD1 | TRBV28 | .
CASSPGGYGYTF | TGTGCCAGCAGTCCAGGGGGGTATGGCTACACCTTC | TRBJ1-2 | TRBD1 | TRBV27 | .
CAWSKGGDTQYF | TGTGCCTGGAGCAAGGGGGGGGATACGCAGTATTTT | TRBJ2-3 | . | TRBV30 | .